Listed here are 10 T cell receptor beta chains from one sample, sequenced in a study of CXCR3-negative and CXCR3-positive naive CD8 T cells. 5' RACE that incorporated UMI labels was used to prepare the TRB cDNA libraries. TCRdb re-analyzed the 5' RACE reads; it lists each CDR3 protein once, without DNA. The sample holds thousands of distinct CDR3 sequences. The sequencing sample was made of naive CXCR3- CD8+ T cells from blood. Indicated subset: CD45RO-CCR7+CD27+CD95- naive CD8+ T cells lacking CXCR3 (TNR3-). Source of these receptors: a human donor in good health. Some clones in this sample may be carry-over from other donors' samples.

This clonotype is identified as medium-sized from frequency. The chain combines TRBV28 with TRBJ2-1; TCRdb outputs TRBD1, but without DNA this stays unchecked. CDR1 MDHEN and CDR2 SYDVKM come from the germline V gene. CDR3 length: 15 residues. The CDR3 sequence is CASKTGTGLRNEQFF.

V and J are TRBV6-5 and TRBJ1-1. The CDR3 has 12 amino acids. Germline lookup yields CDR1 MNHEY and CDR2 SVGAGI. CDR3 residues: CASSPRPWEAFF.

The V gene is TRBV28, the J gene TRBJ2-2. The germline gives CDR1 MDHEN, CDR2 SYDVKM. The CDR3 spans 13 residues. The CDR3 is CASSFKYTGELFF.

The chain employs TRBV3-1 and TRBJ2-7. Germline lookup yields CDR1 LGHDT and CDR2 YNNKEL (reference sequence). The CDR3 sequence is 15 residues long. CDR3 sequence reads: CASSLRLEIIYEQYF.

This clonotype is identified as medium-sized (0.01 to 0.1%) from frequency. The rearrangement uses TRBV15 and TRBJ2-1; there is no DNA to check the TCRdb D call of TRBD1. The germline gives CDR1 LNHNV, CDR2 YYDKDF (reference sequence). This CDR3 contains 14 residues. CDR3 loop: CATSSTGIYNEQFF.

The chain employs TRBV29-1 and TRBJ2-7. The CDR3 runs to 13 residues. Germline V lookup: CDR1 SQVTM, CDR2 ANQGSEA. CDR3 amino acids: CSVVSGSSYEQYF.

This chain uses TRBV29-1 with TRBJ2-7; TCRdb's D call, TRBD1, is unchecked because there is no DNA. The CDR3 loop spans 14 amino acids. The V gene's germline CDR1 is SQVTM and CDR2 ANQGSEA. The CDR3: CSVTKGGQAYEQYF.

By frequency, this clonotype is medium-sized (0.01 to 0.1%). V usage is TRBV28 and J usage is TRBJ1-3. The CDR3 spans 14 residues. Germline assignment: CDR1 MDHEN and CDR2 SYDVKM. Here the CDR3 reads CASNLWGAGNTIYF.

By frequency, this clonotype registers medium-sized. The genes are TRBV15 and TRBJ2-7. Germline CDR1 and CDR2: LNHNV and YYDKDF (reference sequence). The CDR3 extends over 15 amino acids. Here the CDR3 reads CATSSDTFSSYEQYF.

This CDR3 is CASTFWTGDYEQYF. The chain joins TRBV5-1 to TRBJ2-7; there is no DNA to check the TCRdb D call of TRBD1. The CDR3 totals 14 residues. CDR1 is SGHRS and CDR2 is YFSETQ in the germline V gene.